One and the same sample provided the 25 T cell receptor beta chains below, sequenced in a study of T cells in Graves' hyperthyroidism and ophthalmopathy. TCR beta CDR3 region amplification was performed from RNA transcripts. The HTBI set primed first-round TCR CDR3 RT-PCR. TCRdb processed the multiplex PCR reads anew with MiXCR; each CDR3 protein has one entry. The sample holds roughly 510,000 distinct CDR3 sequences, approximately 48% seen once. Sequenced input: peripheral blood or thyroid tissue (not recorded which). The receptors were gathered from an adult woman with Graves' disease, either hyperthyroidism or ophthalmopathy (not recorded which).

The V call is TRBV29-1, the J call TRBJ2-7; maybe TRBD2 (7 bases). The length of the CDR3 is 13 residues. From germline, CDR1 is SQVTM and CDR2 ANQGSEA. V was pared by 4 bases and J by 8 bases, with 18 bases between. The CDR3 bases are TGCAGCGTTGTAGGGGGGGATCCTTACCAGCAGTACTTC. Its protein is CSVVGGDPYQQYF.

This chain joins TRBV29-1 and TRBJ1-3; TRBD1 agrees at 7 bases. CDR3 size: 15 residues. The junction had 9 bases not matched to a gene; V was cut back by 7 bases and J by 0 bases. The germline V gene has CDR1 SQVTM and CDR2 ANQGSEA. For the CDR3, the DNA is TGCAGCGCCGAGGGGACAGTCGCCTCTGGAAACACCATATATTTT. Translation gives CSAEGTVASGNTIYF.

This clonotype was detected only a few times. This chain uses TRBV10-3 with TRBJ2-3, with 8 nucleotides matching TRBD1. With 8 bases clipped from V and 3 bases from J, the junction kept 4 bases outside the gene matches. This CDR3 region has 13 residues. Per germline, CDR1 ENHRY and CDR2 SYGVKD. The CDR3 DNA reads TGTGCCATCCGGGGACAGGAAACAGATACGCAGTATTTT. Encoded protein: CAIRGQETDTQYF.

About this clonotype: A much bigger clone sits one base away, suggesting this may be a read error. The CDR3 loop is CASSEGGRSSYEQYF. The CDR3 DNA sequence: TGTGCCAGCAGTGAAGGAGGTCGGAGCTCCTACGAGCAGTACTTC. The genes are TRBV2 and TRBJ2-7, with D hard to call. The CDR3 consists of 15 residues. Germline V CDR1 and CDR2: SNHLY, FYNNEI. V was shortened by 1 base and J by 0 bases, with 10 bases between the two germline ends.

This clonotype was recorded a few times. CDR3 protein: CAISDSDRGYQETQYF. In DNA form, the CDR3 reads TGTGCCATCAGTGACTCGGACAGGGGCTACCAAGAGACCCAGTACTTC. J is TRBJ2-5 and V is TRBV10-3, with 9 bases that match TRBD1. CDR1 and CDR2 from the germline V gene are ENHRY and SYGVKD. The CDR3 runs to 16 residues. With 3 bases clipped from V and 0 bases from J, the junction kept 5 bases outside the gene matches.

This clonotype was observed a single time. Germline and junction disagree at one end, which may indicate a read error. The chain employs TRBV7-9 and TRBJ1-5, with D perhaps TRBD1 (5 bases). This CDR3 has 15 residues. CDR1 and CDR2 (germline): SEHNR, FQNEAQ (reference sequence). The CDR3 sequence: CASSLASRGNQPQHF. The CDR3 nucleotides read TGCGCCAGCAGCTTAGCGAGCAGGGGCAATCAGCCCCAGCATTTT.

A few counts support this clonotype. The rearrangement joins TRBV5-1 to TRBJ1-1, with D tentatively TRBD1 (6 bases). CDR1 is SGHRS, CDR2 YFSETQ, per germline. The CDR3 has 17 residues. Deletions cut 0 bases from V and 0 bases from J, with 15 bases between. CDR3 region: CASSLGPQGNLNTEAFF. CDR3 nucleotide sequence: TGCGCCAGCAGCTTGGGTCCACAGGGCAACTTGAACACTGAAGCTTTCTTT.

This clonotype was seen only once. This chain links TRBV2 with TRBJ1-2; D call uncertain. Looked up from germline, CDR1 is SNHLY and CDR2 is FYNNEI. This CDR3 has 13 amino acids. V was shortened by 3 bases and J by 11 bases, with 16 bases between the two germline ends. The CDR3 sequence is CASSDFAGIGYTF. In nucleotides, the CDR3 is TGTGCCAGCAGTGATTTCGCGGGAATAGGTTACACCTTC.

The rearrangement joins TRBV12-3 or TRBV12-4 to TRBJ2-7; 9 positions match TRBD1. V was clipped by 6 bases and J by 3 bases; unmatched bases: 9. The CDR3 loop spans 15 amino acids. Here the CDR3 reads CASSPDYRGLYEQYF. CDR3 in DNA: TGTGCCAGCAGCCCCGATTACAGGGGGCTCTACGAGCAGTACTTC.

V gene TRBV6-1 combines with J gene TRBJ1-5, with D unclear. This CDR3 spans 13 amino acids. V was pared by 10 bases and J by 1 base, with 11 bases between. CDR1 and CDR2 (germline): MNHNS, SASEGT. Here the CDR3 DNA reads TGTGCCACCGAGGTGGTGAGCAATCAGCCCCAGCATTTT. Translated: CATEVVSNQPQHF.

About this clonotype itself: An end of the junction does not agree with germline; a read error may underlie this. The chain joins TRBV12-3 or TRBV12-4 to TRBJ1-3, with D possibly being TRBD1 (5 bases). The CDR3 runs to 13 residues. The CDR3 is CASSLEWQGTIYF. DNA of the CDR3: TGTGCCAGCAGCTTAGAGTGGCAGGGCACCATATATTTT.

The sample holds many counts of this clonotype. V gene TRBV7-8 combines with J gene TRBJ2-7; 8 nucleotides align to TRBD1. This CDR3 comprises 15 residues. V was pared by 1 base and J by 4 bases, with 6 bases of the junction left unmatched. The germline V gene has CDR1 SGHVS and CDR2 FQNEAQ. Written as DNA, the CDR3 is TGTGCCAGCAGCTTAGGGGCAGGGGGCATGTACGAGCAGTACTTC. It encodes CASSLGAGGMYEQYF.

J is TRBJ1-2 and V is TRBV19; D gene uncertain. V lost 3 bases and J lost 3, with 11 bases in between. This CDR3 is 14 amino acids long. The germline CDR1 and CDR2 sequences are LNHDA and SQIVND (reference sequence). In DNA form, the CDR3 reads TGTGCCAGTAGTATTATGGATCGGGACTATGGCTACACCTTC. Translation gives CASSIMDRDYGYTF.

The chain links TRBV9 to TRBJ1-1, with D maybe TRBD1 (5 bases). The CDR3 sequence is 15 residues long. The V gene's germline CDR1 is SGDLS and CDR2 YYNGEE. Trimming stripped 2 bases from V and 1 base from J, with 12 bases between. CDR3 residues: CASSVEGIGNTEAFF. CDR3 nucleotides: TGTGCCAGCAGCGTTGAGGGGATAGGGAACACTGAAGCTTTCTTT.

The chain carries TRBV19 and TRBJ1-5, with 8 nucleotides matching TRBD1. The V segment lost 6 bases and the J segment 11 bases; nucleotides outside the gene matches: 12. The CDR3 spans 14 residues. From germline, CDR1 is LNHDA and CDR2 SQIVND (reference sequence). CDR3 sequence (DNA): TGTGCCAGTAGGTCCGGGACAGGAGGGAGGTCCCAGCATTTT. It translates to CASRSGTGGRSQHF. The variable domain in full, with the rest retrieved from reference TRBV19 and TRBJ1-5, is DGGITQSPKYLFRKEGQNVTLSCEQNLNHDAMYWYRQDPGQGLRLIYYSQIVNDFQKGDIAEGYSVSREKKESFPLTVTSAQKNPTAFYLCASRSGTGGRSQHFGDGTRLSIL.

In nucleotides, the CDR3 is TGTGCCATCAAAACTAGCGGGCTAAACGAGCAGTACTTC. It codes for CAIKTSGLNEQYF. This rearrangement joins TRBV10-3 to TRBJ2-7, with 9 bases fitting TRBD2. CDR3 size: 13 residues. The V segment lost 7 bases and the J segment 5 bases; nucleotides outside the gene matches: 6. Germline CDR1 and CDR2: ENHRY and SYGVKD.

The chain recombines TRBV2 with TRBJ2-7; perhaps D is TRBD1 or TRBD2 (5 bases each). V lost 5 bases and J 6 bases, leaving 11 bases between the germline ends. The CDR3 has 12 residues. Germline assignment: CDR1 SNHLY and CDR2 FYNNEI. DNA of the CDR3: TGTGCCAGCAGTTACTGGGGGAGCGAGCAGTACTTC. It specifies CASSYWGSEQYF.

In its sample, this clonotype was seen a few times. J is TRBJ1-1 and V is TRBV5-4; 9 bases are a match to TRBD1. Germline CDR1 reads SGHNT; CDR2 reads YYREEE (reference sequence). This CDR3 comprises 16 residues. V dropped 0 bases and J dropped 2; count of bases not matched to a gene: 5. CDR3 nucleotides: TGTGCCAGCAGCTTGGGGGGACAGGGTGGAAACACTGAAGCTTTCTTT. Protein product: CASSLGGQGGNTEAFF.

V gene TRBV6-1 combines with J gene TRBJ2-2, with 7 bases aligning to TRBD1. Germline CDR1 reads MNHNS; CDR2 reads SASEGT. CDR3 length equals 15 residues. The trim removed 1 base at V and 7 bases at J, leaving 6 bases unmatched. The CDR3 nucleotides read TGTGCCAGCAGTGAAGAACCGACAGGGATCGGGGAGCTGTTTTTT. As protein: CASSEEPTGIGELFF.

This chain links TRBV6-6 with TRBJ1-5; 9 positions match TRBD1. The germline V gene encodes CDR1 MNHNY and CDR2 SVGAGI (reference sequence). CDR3 length: 15 residues. Germline trimming cut 10 bases from V and 5 bases from J; bases unmatched to any gene: 12. The CDR3 region has the DNA TGTGCCATCAGCCGGACAGGGGCGAACGATCAGCCCCAGCATTTT. This sequence encodes CAISRTGANDQPQHF.

There are a few counts of this clonotype. V and J are TRBV6-4 and TRBJ2-7; D unresolved. The germline gives CDR1 MRHNA, CDR2 SNTAGT. Trimming cost V 6 bases and J 3 bases, with 12 bases left between them. The CDR3 runs 13 residues. The CDR3 DNA reads TGTGCCAGCAGCCCCGAAGGAAGCTACGAGCAGTACTTC. It yields the protein CASSPEGSYEQYF.

This clonotype was detected a few times. The chain carries TRBV2 and TRBJ1-5; weak D call: TRBD1 (5 bases). The germline gives CDR1 SNHLY, CDR2 FYNNEI. This CDR3 is built from 13 residues. Deletions cut 5 bases from V and 6 bases from J, with 11 bases between. CDR3 region: CASSRDWGQPQHF. CDR3 nucleotide sequence: TGTGCCAGCAGTCGGGACTGGGGTCAGCCCCAGCATTTT.

The chain links TRBV29-1 to TRBJ2-7; 9 nucleotides align to TRBD1. Germline lookup yields CDR1 SQVTM and CDR2 ANQGSEA. Trimming took 1 base from V and 4 from J; bases not matched to a gene: 8. The CDR3 has 15 amino acids. The CDR3 region is CSVEGGWTGAYEQYF. CDR3 sequence (DNA): TGCAGCGTTGAAGGGGGATGGACAGGGGCTTACGAGCAGTACTTC.

The V gene is TRBV5-1, the J gene TRBJ1-2, with TRBD1 identical over 9 bases. After removal of 3 bases from V and 1 base from J, the junction contained 10 bases not matched to a gene. The CDR3 is 17 amino acids. Germline CDR1 and CDR2: SGHRS and YFSETQ. CDR3 sequence: CASSWNRDRALNYGYTF. The CDR3 DNA sequence: TGCGCCAGCAGCTGGAACCGGGACAGGGCCCTTAACTATGGCTACACCTTC.

This clonotype was seen more than once but under ten times. The CDR3 is CAISGETVLAEQYF. CDR3 nucleotide sequence: TGTGCCATCAGTGGGGAGACAGTCCTCGCCGAGCAGTACTTC. This rearrangement joins TRBV10-3 to TRBJ2-7; tentatively, D is TRBD1 or TRBD2 (5 bases each). The CDR3 totals 14 residues. CDR1 ENHRY and CDR2 SYGVKD come from the germline V gene. Trimming took off 4 bases at V and 6 bases at J, with 16 bases between the two ends.